This TCR beta chain was identified in a study of T-cell memory formation after mild COVID-19. Germline assignment: CDR1 SGHAT and CDR2 FQNNGV. V lost 5 bases to trimming and J lost 5 bases, with 13 bases between them. CDR3 size: 14 residues. This clonotype came up a few times. What it recognizes is unknown. TCRdb re-analysed the 5' RACE reads in MiXCR, keeping a single row per CDR3 protein. The sample shows about 200,000 distinct CDR3 sequences, 7.5% to 10% of them seen only once. General study points: Pre-infection memory carried some responding clones, suggesting that cross-reactive memory joined.

The J gene is TRBJ2-1, the V gene TRBV11-2; D is perhaps TRBD2 (6 bases). The sequenced sample was PBMCs or a T cell subset sorted from them (not recorded which). The TCR comes from a young man who had mild COVID-19 (a few samples of this study predate the infection). Cell type and time point are not known. The CDR3 bases are TGTGCCAGCAGCCTGACGTGGGGGGACAATGAGCAGTTCTTC. It translates to CASSLTWGDNEQFF. Based on the CDR3 plus reference TRBV11-2 and TRBJ2-1, the full variable domain is EAGVAQSPRYKIIEKRQSVAFWCNPISGHATLYWYQQILGQGPKLLIQFQNNGVVDDSQLPKDRFSAERLKGVDSTLKIQPAKLEDSAVYLCASSLTWGDNEQFFGPGTRLTVL.